The rows below give T cell receptor beta chains drawn from one sample of a study of control samples from healthy donors and cancer patients. Libraries were prepared by immunoSEQ multiplex PCR; TCRdb keeps only in-frame clonotypes and omits some of them. The sample consists of around 120,000 clones, over 75% of them appearing once. Sequencing used blood. Source of these receptors: a man in his 60s in good health. The CDR3 runs from the conserved cysteine through the conserved F or W. Each record gives: D gene, J gene, clone size, V gene, CDR3 DNA, CDR3 protein. The D gene is left open where the match is weak. Rows may omit the clone size; those that give it use once, few, many or a size class.

d_gene: TRBD1; j_gene: TRBJ2-7; abundance: once; v_gene: TRBV6-5; CDR3nt: TGTGCCAGCAGCCGGACAGGGGGCGAGCAGTACTTC; CDR3aa: CASSRTGGEQYF
d_gene: .; j_gene: TRBJ1-6; abundance: .; v_gene: TRBV5-1; CDR3nt: TGCGCCAGCAGCCTGGACAGAAGCTCCTATAATTCACCCCTCCACTTT; CDR3aa: CASSLDRSSYNSPLHF
d_gene: .; j_gene: TRBJ1-1; abundance: .; v_gene: TRBV5-1; CDR3nt: TGCGCCAGCAGCTTGTGGGGAGCTAACACTGAAGCTTTCTTT; CDR3aa: CASSLWGANTEAFF
d_gene: .; j_gene: TRBJ2-7; abundance: .; v_gene: TRBV18; CDR3nt: TGTGCCAGCTCACAGGGGCGGTGGCCCTACGAGCAGTACTTC; CDR3aa: CASSQGRWPYEQYF
d_gene: TRBD1; j_gene: TRBJ2-3; abundance: .; v_gene: TRBV4-3; CDR3nt: TGCGCCAGCAGCCAAGCGGCGACAGGGGGAAGGACAGATACGCAGTATTTT; CDR3aa: CASSQAATGGRTDTQYF
d_gene: .; j_gene: TRBJ2-3; abundance: .; v_gene: TRBV5-8; CDR3nt: TGTGCCAGCAGCTTGAGGGTCGAGGGCACAGATACGCAGTATTTT; CDR3aa: CASSLRVEGTDTQYF
d_gene: .; j_gene: TRBJ1-1; abundance: few; v_gene: TRBV4-2; CDR3nt: TGTGCCAGCAGCCATGGGGATTCCAACACTGAAGCTTTCTTT; CDR3aa: CASSHGDSNTEAFF
d_gene: .; j_gene: TRBJ1-2; abundance: .; v_gene: TRBV7-3; CDR3nt: TGTGCCAGCAGCCTCGACACCGTTAACTATGGCTACACCTTC; CDR3aa: CASSLDTVNYGYTF
d_gene: .; j_gene: TRBJ2-1; abundance: .; v_gene: TRBV11-2; CDR3nt: TGTGCCAGCAGCCGGACTAACTTTGAGCAGTTCTTC; CDR3aa: CASSRTNFEQFF
d_gene: TRBD1; j_gene: TRBJ1-1; abundance: .; v_gene: TRBV7-6; CDR3nt: TGTGCCAGCAGCTGGACAGGGGGCACTGAAGCTTTCTTT; CDR3aa: CASSWTGGTEAFF
d_gene: TRBD1; j_gene: TRBJ1-5; abundance: .; v_gene: TRBV7-2; CDR3nt: TGTGCCAGCAGCCCCGGGACAGGGGGTGGTAATCAGCCCCAGCATTTT; CDR3aa: CASSPGTGGGNQPQHF
d_gene: TRBD2; j_gene: TRBJ2-1; abundance: .; v_gene: TRBV30; CDR3nt: TGTGCCTGGAGCGCGGGACTAGCGGGGGGGTTGGAGCAGTTCTTC; CDR3aa: CAWSAGLAGGLEQFF
d_gene: .; j_gene: TRBJ2-7; abundance: .; v_gene: TRBV3-1/TRBV3-2; CDR3nt: TGTGCCAGCAGCCAAAATGAGGGGGTTATCGCCTACGAGCAGTACTTC; CDR3aa: CASSQNEGVIAYEQYF
d_gene: TRBD1; j_gene: TRBJ1-5; abundance: .; v_gene: TRBV10-3; CDR3nt: TGTGCCATCAGTCCGGGACAGGAGGTAGATCAGCCCCAGCATTTT; CDR3aa: CAISPGQEVDQPQHF
d_gene: .; j_gene: TRBJ2-3; abundance: .; v_gene: TRBV3-1/TRBV3-2; CDR3nt: TGTGCCAGCAGCCAAACGTTAGGTGTGGCCACAGATACGCAGTATTTT; CDR3aa: CASSQTLGVATDTQYF
d_gene: .; j_gene: TRBJ1-5; abundance: once; v_gene: TRBV11-2; CDR3nt: TGTGCCAGCAGCTTAGATCGGGTTGGGACCCCCAATCAGCCCCAGCATTTT; CDR3aa: CASSLDRVGTPNQPQHF
d_gene: .; j_gene: TRBJ1-2; abundance: .; v_gene: TRBV27; CDR3nt: TGTGCCAGCAGTTTAAGGATCGGGGTGCTTGGCTACACCTTC; CDR3aa: CASSLRIGVLGYTF
d_gene: TRBD1; j_gene: TRBJ1-4; abundance: .; v_gene: TRBV6-5; CDR3nt: TGTGCCAGCAGTTACACGACAGGGGGGGATGAAAAACTGTTTTTT; CDR3aa: CASSYTTGGDEKLFF
d_gene: TRBD2; j_gene: TRBJ2-3; abundance: .; v_gene: TRBV28; CDR3nt: TGTGCCAGCAGTCCACCGGGACTACAAACAGATACGCAGTATTTT; CDR3aa: CASSPPGLQTDTQYF
d_gene: .; j_gene: TRBJ2-3; abundance: once; v_gene: TRBV3-1/TRBV3-2; CDR3nt: TGTGCCAGCAGCCAATTAGGACAGCCTAGCACATATACGCAGTATTTT; CDR3aa: CASSQLGQPSTYTQYF
d_gene: .; j_gene: TRBJ1-2; abundance: .; v_gene: TRBV5-1; CDR3nt: TGCGCCAGCAGCTTGGAGGGGGATAAGGGCTACACCTTC; CDR3aa: CASSLEGDKGYTF
d_gene: .; j_gene: TRBJ2-2; abundance: .; v_gene: TRBV10-1; CDR3nt: TGCGCCAGCAGTGTACAGGGTGCGAGGGAGCTGTTTTTT; CDR3aa: CASSVQGARELFF
d_gene: TRBD2; j_gene: TRBJ2-3; abundance: .; v_gene: TRBV7-3; CDR3nt: TGTGCCAGCAGCGACCCGGGACTAGCGGGGGGTGCGGATACGCAGTATTTT; CDR3aa: CASSDPGLAGGADTQYF
d_gene: .; j_gene: TRBJ1-3; abundance: few; v_gene: TRBV4-1; CDR3nt: TGCGCCAGCAGCCAGCATGCCACTTTAGCCGGAAACACCATATATTTT; CDR3aa: CASSQHATLAGNTIYF
d_gene: .; j_gene: TRBJ1-2; abundance: .; v_gene: TRBV30; CDR3nt: TGTGCCTGGAGTTTACAGGGTTACTATGGCTACACCTTC; CDR3aa: CAWSLQGYYGYTF
d_gene: .; j_gene: TRBJ1-2; abundance: .; v_gene: TRBV6-6; CDR3nt: TGTGCCAGCAGTTACCCCCTCCAGGATGGCTACACCTTC; CDR3aa: CASSYPLQDGYTF
d_gene: TRBD1; j_gene: TRBJ1-1; abundance: once; v_gene: TRBV19; CDR3nt: TGTGCCAGTGCCGGACAGGGGGCGTTTTCTGAAGCTTTCTTT; CDR3aa: CASAGQGAFSEAFF
d_gene: TRBD2; j_gene: TRBJ2-5; abundance: .; v_gene: TRBV24-1; CDR3nt: TGTGCCACCAGTGAGTCGACTAGCAATCTCCAAGAGACCCAGTACTTC; CDR3aa: CATSESTSNLQETQYF
d_gene: .; j_gene: TRBJ1-3; abundance: few; v_gene: TRBV18; CDR3nt: TGTGCCAGTTCATATGACGCTTTCGGAGTAGCTGGAAACACCATATATTTT; CDR3aa: CASSYDAFGVAGNTIYF
d_gene: .; j_gene: TRBJ1-1; abundance: .; v_gene: TRBV28; CDR3nt: TGTGCCAGCAGTAGAACCGGGACACTGAACACTGAAGCTTTCTTT; CDR3aa: CASSRTGTLNTEAFF
d_gene: .; j_gene: TRBJ2-7; abundance: .; v_gene: TRBV9; CDR3nt: TGTGCCAGCAGCGTAGTTCCGAGCTCCTACGAGCAGTACTTC; CDR3aa: CASSVVPSSYEQYF
d_gene: .; j_gene: TRBJ1-2; abundance: .; v_gene: TRBV18; CDR3nt: TGTGCCAGCTCACCACACCCCGGGTCCCAGTATGGCTACACCTTC; CDR3aa: CASSPHPGSQYGYTF
d_gene: TRBD2; j_gene: TRBJ2-1; abundance: .; v_gene: TRBV10-3; CDR3nt: TGTGCCATCAGTGAGGGACTAGCGGGGGGCTCTGAGCAGTTCTTC; CDR3aa: CAISEGLAGGSEQFF
d_gene: .; j_gene: TRBJ2-7; abundance: .; v_gene: TRBV21-1; CDR3nt: TGTGCCAGCAGCAAAACGTCGGATCCATACGTCTACGAGCAGTACTTC; CDR3aa: CASSKTSDPYVYEQYF
d_gene: .; j_gene: TRBJ1-5; abundance: .; v_gene: TRBV4-1; CDR3nt: TGCGCCAGCAGTAGAGAGAACAATCAGCCCCAGCATTTT; CDR3aa: CASSRENNQPQHF